A selection of T cell receptor beta chains follows, all from one sample in a study of naive and memory T cell subsets. TCRdb re-derived calls from the UMI-ligation and nested PCR reads in MiXCR, one entry per CDR3 protein. This table holds over 130,000 distinct CDR3 sequences, approximately 20% found once. Sequences were obtained from naive CD8+ T cells from blood. All receptors come from a human donor in good health. CDR3s include the opening cysteine and the closing phenylalanine or tryptophan.

J	V	CDR3
TRBJ2-2	TRBV24-1	CATSDPSDSTNTGELFF
TRBJ2-5	TRBV28	CASSFDVTRGQETQYF
TRBJ2-7	TRBV12-3/TRBV12-4	CASSLAPGAWEQYF
TRBJ1-4	TRBV25-1	CASSEYFGTGGGDNEKLFF
TRBJ2-1	TRBV27	CASSFGSLAYNEQFF
TRBJ1-2	TRBV12-5	CASGATFRDSDGYTF
TRBJ1-5	TRBV20-1	CSASVYIGSNQPQHF
TRBJ2-7	TRBV6-2/TRBV6-3	CASSYSGTHYEQYF
TRBJ1-2	TRBV4-1	CASSQDHGTDTNYGYTF
TRBJ2-7	TRBV28	CASTERAFSYEQYF
TRBJ1-1	TRBV6-6	CASSYSVRSEAFF
TRBJ2-5	TRBV7-9	CASSPWDSGETQYF
TRBJ1-2	TRBV5-1	CASSPDDTGVTDGYTF
TRBJ2-7	TRBV7-9	CASSWGDRGWNEQYF
TRBJ2-2	TRBV29-1	CSAGGAGTGELFF
TRBJ2-1	TRBV3-1	CASSQDHRGSGRWNEQFF
TRBJ1-2	TRBV12-3/TRBV12-4	CASSFEGVYGYTF
TRBJ2-1	TRBV3-1	CASSPTSGIGYEQFF